Below, one T cell receptor (beta chain) is given with its context. The antigen remains undetermined. Sequenced by immunoSEQ multiplex PCR; TCRdb stores in-frame clones only, minus some. The sample has under 55,000 clones, more than 70% seen once; the top ten hold 5% to 7%. This sample stems from a study of vaccination effects on CD4 cells after COVID-19. Study details: Participants got two doses of BNT162b2 or mRNA-1273 vaccine.

V shed 6 bases, J shed 4 bases, and the junction held 5 bases outside the gene matches. CDR1 and CDR2 from the germline V gene are MNHEY and SVGAGI. CDR3 length: 13 amino acids. Viral peptide pool expansion of antigen-specific CD4+ T cells preceded sequencing in the ViraFEST assay. When about ten days of culture had elapsed, CD4+ T cells were isolated. All vaccine recipients tested negative for nucleocapsid antibodies and had never contracted SARS-CoV-2 infection. The specimen was CD4+ T cells from PBMCs cultured with HCoV-OC43 spike peptides, collected before COVID-19 vaccination. Stated subset: HCoV-OC43 spike overlapping peptide pool stimulation. The rearrangement joins TRBV6-5 to TRBJ1-2; 7 bases align to TRBD1. This clonotype originated in a human donor who received a COVID-19 vaccine. DNA of the CDR3: TGTGCCAGCAGCAGGGACAGTAGCTATGGCTACACCTTC. Translating it yields CASSRDSSYGYTF.